What follows is one T cell receptor beta chain and its context. This record comes from a study of cytomegalovirus exposure and HLA in healthy donors. 13 Jbeta primers and 60 Vbeta primers were used for the PCR. Clones were sequenced by immunoSEQ multiplex PCR, and TCRdb holds only the in-frame ones, with some missing. The repertoire includes under 200,000 clones, roughly 80% of them detected once, and approximately 2.2% sits in the top ten. The germline gives CDR1 KGHSH, CDR2 LQKENI. V lost 8 bases, J lost 3 bases, and 16 bases lay in between. This CDR3 is built from 15 residues. The donors gave bone marrow, and they were healthy.

The rearrangement joins TRBV18 to TRBJ2-2; perhaps TRBD1 as D (5 bases). This TCR was recovered from a male donor in good health and CMV-seronegative. Specimen: PBMCs. CDR3 sequence reads: CASPVGPQDTGELFF. In nucleotides, the CDR3 is TGTGCCAGCCCTGTCGGGCCACAGGACACCGGGGAGCTGTTTTTT. The complete variable domain, with remaining parts taken from reference TRBV18 and TRBJ2-2, reads NAGVMQNPRHLVRRRGQEARLRCSPMKGHSHVYWYRQLPEEGLKFMVYLQKENIIDESGMPKERFSAEFPKEGPSILRIQQVVRGDSAAYFCASPVGPQDTGELFFGEGSRLTVL.